These T cell receptor beta chains were read from a single sample in a study of beta chain features in type 1 diabetes. The method was immunoSEQ multiplex PCR; TCRdb's version includes in-frame clones alone and lacks a portion of them. This table holds about 230,000 clones, around 10% found once. The sequencing input was naive CD4+ T cells from blood. Source of these receptors: a woman in her late teens or twenties in good health. Each CDR3 is given with its conserved first and last residue. D genes are given only for firm matches. Expanded clones get a size class; other rows say once, few or many, or leave the size out.

d_call	v_call	clone_size	j_call	cdr3_nt	cdr3_aa
.	TRBV29-1	few	TRBJ1-1	TGCAGCGCAGGGCACACTGAAGCTTTCTTT	CSAGHTEAFF
TRBD2	TRBV9	.	TRBJ2-2	TGTGCCAGCAGCGTAGCTCCTAGCGGCGCTTCCGGGGAGCTGTTTTTT	CASSVAPSGASGELFF
.	TRBV7-9	few	TRBJ2-2	TGTGCCAGCAGCTTCCCGGCGGAAAGGAACACCGGGGAGCTGTTTTTT	CASSFPAERNTGELFF
.	TRBV5-4	few	TRBJ2-1	TGTGCCAGCAGCTTCGAGCGGAGCTCCTACAATGAGCAGTTCTTC	CASSFERSSYNEQFF
.	TRBV5-4	.	TRBJ2-7	TGTGCCAGCAGTCTACAGGTGGCCTCCTACGAGCAGTACTTC	CASSLQVASYEQYF
TRBD1	TRBV7-2	.	TRBJ1-5	TGTGCCAGCAGGGCTCGAGGGGGCCCCAATCAGCCCCAGCATTTT	CASRARGGPNQPQHF
.	TRBV15	few	TRBJ2-3	TGTGCCACCAGCAGGGACTCGAGAGCAGATACGCAGTATTTT	CATSRDSRADTQYF
TRBD2	TRBV5-4	few	TRBJ2-1	TGTGCCAGCAGCACGGGACTAGCGGGAGGGCCGAGGAATGAGCAGTTCTTC	CASSTGLAGGPRNEQFF
TRBD1	TRBV4-1	.	TRBJ1-5	TGCGCCAGCAGCACAACTCGACCGGGACAGGGGGTTGATCAGCCCCAGCATTTT	CASSTTRPGQGVDQPQHF
.	TRBV10-3	.	TRBJ2-6	TGTGCCATCAGTGGCGGGACCTTCTCTGGGGCCAACGTCCTGACTTTC	CAISGGTFSGANVLTF
TRBD2	TRBV7-2	.	TRBJ2-3	TGTGCCAGCAGCCCACTAGCGGGGGGCCCCGATACGCAGTATTTT	CASSPLAGGPDTQYF
.	TRBV28	few	TRBJ1-4	TGTGCCAGCAGGACTTTTGAGGGTAGTACTAATGAAAAACTGTTTTTT	CASRTFEGSTNEKLFF
.	TRBV25-1	few	TRBJ2-7	TGTGCCAGCAGTGAAGCCGGGACAACCTACGAGCAGTACTTC	CASSEAGTTYEQYF
.	TRBV2	.	TRBJ1-1	TGTGCCAGCAGTGCACAGGGAACAAACACTGAAGCTTTCTTT	CASSAQGTNTEAFF
TRBD1	TRBV5-1	few	TRBJ2-2	TGCGCCAGCGGGACAGGGCAGAACACCGGGGAGCTGTTTTTT	CASGTGQNTGELFF
TRBD2	TRBV4-1	few	TRBJ2-7	TGCGCCAGCAGCCAAGCCGGGGCTAGCGGGAGCGAGCAGTACTTC	CASSQAGASGSEQYF
TRBD1	TRBV5-1	.	TRBJ1-2	TGCGCCAGCAGGGGACAGGGTTCCCTGGTCGGTGGCTACACCTTC	CASRGQGSLVGGYTF
TRBD1	TRBV4-2	many	TRBJ1-3	TGTGCCAGCGGACGAACAGGGGATACTGGAAACACCATATATTTT	CASGRTGDTGNTIYF
TRBD1	TRBV10-3	few	TRBJ1-2	TGTGCCATCAGTGGACAGGGGGTAAAGGGTATGAATGGCTACACCTTC	CAISGQGVKGMNGYTF
TRBD1	TRBV28	.	TRBJ2-5	TGTGCCAGCACCCCGTGGGGACAGGGATATGAAGAGACCCAGTACTTC	CASTPWGQGYEETQYF
TRBD1	TRBV2	few	TRBJ2-5	TGTGCCAGCAGTTCAAGACAGGGCCAAGAGACCCAGTACTTC	CASSSRQGQETQYF
.	TRBV5-4	.	TRBJ1-1	TGTGCCAGCAGCTCCCGGACCGGGATTTATTCTGAAGCTTTCTTT	CASSSRTGIYSEAFF
TRBD1	TRBV18	.	TRBJ1-5	TGTGCCAGCTCACCATTGGGACAGGGCGGCGGCAATCAGCCCCAGCATTTT	CASSPLGQGGGNQPQHF
TRBD1	TRBV19	.	TRBJ2-7	TGTGCCAGTAGTCCCCAGCGGACAGGTTCCTACGAGCAGTACTTC	CASSPQRTGSYEQYF
.	TRBV28	few	TRBJ2-3	TGTGCCAGCAGTCTGGGAGCTAGCACAGATACGCAGTATTTT	CASSLGASTDTQYF
TRBD2	TRBV30	.	TRBJ2-7	TGTGCCTGGAGTGTACGGTCTAGCGGGAGGGTCTCCTACGAGCAGTACTTC	CAWSVRSSGRVSYEQYF
.	TRBV6-6	.	TRBJ1-2	TGTGCCAGCAGAGGCGGACTGACCTACTATGGCTACACCTTC	CASRGGLTYYGYTF
.	TRBV6-6	.	TRBJ2-1	TGTGCCAGCAGTTACAGGGGTAATGAGCAGTTCTTC	CASSYRGNEQFF
.	TRBV5-1	.	TRBJ2-7	TGCGCCAGCAGCGCCGCTACCTACGAGCAGTACTTC	CASSAATYEQYF
.	TRBV30	.	TRBJ2-5	TGTGCCTGGAGTGTCAGGGTAGAGACCCAGTACTTC	CAWSVRVETQYF
TRBD1	TRBV5-4	.	TRBJ2-5	TGTGCCAGCAGCTTGGTGGGACAGGGGGAGACCCAGTACTTC	CASSLVGQGETQYF
.	TRBV30	.	TRBJ2-7	TGTGCCTGGAGTGTGGCGGGGACGGGGAACTTC	CAWSVAGTGNF
TRBD2	TRBV28	few	TRBJ2-7	TGTGCCAGCAGTAGACTAGCGGGCTTCTACGAGCAGTACTTC	CASSRLAGFYEQYF
TRBD2	TRBV9	.	TRBJ2-1	TGTGCCAGCAGCCTTTTAGCGGGAGCAATCCGAGGGAATGAGCAGTTCTTC	CASSLLAGAIRGNEQFF
TRBD2	TRBV5-6	few	TRBJ2-1	TGTGCCAGCAGCTTTCGGACGGGGAGGGAACACAATGAGCAGTTCTTC	CASSFRTGREHNEQFF
.	TRBV18	.	TRBJ2-3	TGTGCCAGCTCCCTCGAACAGGTTGCAGATACGCAGTATTTT	CASSLEQVADTQYF
.	TRBV28	many	TRBJ2-3	TGTGCCAGCAGTCGGGGGGATACGCAGTATTTT	CASSRGDTQYF
.	TRBV7-8	few	TRBJ1-1	TGTGCCAGCAGCTTAGGTCCTCCAGTAAACACTGAAGCTTTCTTT	CASSLGPPVNTEAFF
TRBD1	TRBV5-4	.	TRBJ1-1	TGTGCCAGCAGCCTTCTCCGGACCAGGGGGCAGAAGGGCACTGAAGCTTTCTTT	CASSLLRTRGQKGTEAFF
TRBD1	TRBV18	few	TRBJ1-1	TGTGCCAGCTCACCAGTGACAGGGGTCACTGAAGCTTTCTTT	CASSPVTGVTEAFF
.	TRBV7-9	many	TRBJ2-1	TGTGCCAGCAGGGCCGGGGGAAATGAGCAGTTCTTC	CASRAGGNEQFF